Listed below are T cell receptor beta chains from one sample, sequenced in a study of blood T cell repertoires in COVID-19. Measured with immunoSEQ multiplex PCR; TCRdb has only the in-frame clones, and not every one. The repertoire holds about 400,000 clones, with about 89% as singletons. The sequenced material came from peripheral blood. These receptors all stem from a woman aged 25 to 39 with acute or convalescent COVID-19. Each CDR3 is given with its conserved first and last residue. D genes are given only for firm matches. Some rows have no size entry. The others give once, few or many, or a class for an expanded clone.

d_call	v_call	j_call	clone_size	cdr3_nt	cdr3_aa
TRBD1	TRBV5-6	TRBJ2-7	-	TGTGCCAGCAGCGTGGGACAGGGGGCGTTCGAGCAGTACTTC	CASSVGQGAFEQYF
-	TRBV20-1	TRBJ2-3	-	TGCAGTGCCCAGGGGACAGATACGCAGTATTTT	CSAQGTDTQYF
-	TRBV7-2	TRBJ2-6	-	TGTGCCAGCAGCTTACAGGGTCCCGGGGCCAACGTCCTGACTTTC	CASSLQGPGANVLTF
TRBD1	TRBV27	TRBJ2-7	-	TGTGCCAGCAGTTCTACCAGCACAGGGGGTTTCTACGAGCAGTACTTC	CASSSTSTGGFYEQYF
-	TRBV10-2	TRBJ1-1	-	TGCGCCAGCATGCTGACTACAGGGTCCACTGAAGCTTTCTTT	CASMLTTGSTEAFF
TRBD1	TRBV4-1	TRBJ1-2	once	TGCGCCAGCAGCCAAGTCGGCGACAGGGATGGCTACACCTTC	CASSQVGDRDGYTF
-	TRBV7-9	TRBJ1-6	-	TGTGCCAGCAGCTTAGCGTCATACATGGTGAGCGGTTCACCCCTCCACTTT	CASSLASYMVSGSPLHF
TRBD1	TRBV7-8	TRBJ1-3	-	TGTGCCAGCAAGGAGGGGGCGGTTGGAAACACCATATATTTT	CASKEGAVGNTIYF
TRBD1	TRBV18	TRBJ1-4	-	TGTGCCAGCTCACCTCGGACAGGGGAGAGTGAAAAACTGTTTTTT	CASSPRTGESEKLFF
-	TRBV27	TRBJ1-2	-	TGTGCCAGCACTGACGGGGAAGGCTACACCTTC	CASTDGEGYTF
-	TRBV19	TRBJ2-5	-	TGTGCCAGTAGTATGCAGGGTCGGGAGACCCAGTACTTC	CASSMQGRETQYF
-	TRBV6-1	TRBJ1-2	-	TGTGCCAGCAGTGAATTCGCGACAGCTCTTAACTATGGCTACACCTTC	CASSEFATALNYGYTF
-	TRBV6-5	TRBJ2-7	-	TGTGCCAGCAGTTACTTCGACGGGAGCTACGAGCAGTACTTC	CASSYFDGSYEQYF
TRBD2	TRBV5-6	TRBJ2-5	once	TGTGCCAGCAGTCAACTAGCGGGGGGGCCGTCGGAGACCCAGTACTTC	CASSQLAGGPSETQYF
-	TRBV2	TRBJ1-4	-	TGTGCCAGCAGTGTCGAGTTTAGCGAAAAACTGTTTTTT	CASSVEFSEKLFF
-	TRBV6-5	TRBJ2-7	-	TGTGCCAGCAGCCTAAGAGGAGGAAGCTCCTACGAGCAGTACTTC	CASSLRGGSSYEQYF
TRBD1	TRBV28	TRBJ2-2	-	TGTGCCAGCAGAGTCGGGACAGGGGGCCACGGGGAGCTGTTTTTT	CASRVGTGGHGELFF
-	TRBV28	TRBJ1-6	-	TGTGCCAGCAATTTGGGACTCATCAATTCACCCCTCCACTTT	CASNLGLINSPLHF
TRBD1	TRBV6-5	TRBJ1-2	-	TGTGCCAGCACGAGGGGGACAGGGGATGGCTACACCTTC	CASTRGTGDGYTF
TRBD1	TRBV6-5	TRBJ2-3	-	TGTGCCAGTTTCGCCGGGACAGAAATGACAGATACGCAGTATTTT	CASFAGTEMTDTQYF
-	TRBV29-1	TRBJ1-1	-	TGCAGCGCTCACCGGGACACTGAAGCTTTCTTT	CSAHRDTEAFF
-	TRBV19	TRBJ2-1	-	TGTGCCAGTAGTATTCCTCCGGGGGTGAGATCCTACAATGAGCAGTTCTTC	CASSIPPGVRSYNEQFF
TRBD2	TRBV6-5	TRBJ2-7	few	TGTGCCAGCAGGACTAGCGGAAGCTCCTACGAGCAGTACTTC	CASRTSGSSYEQYF
TRBD1	TRBV10-3	TRBJ1-6	-	TGTGCCATCAGTGCGGGGGACAGGGATTATAATTCACCCCTCCACTTT	CAISAGDRDYNSPLHF